The clone carrying this TCR beta chain was seen many times. Its target is not known. The data belong to a study of read filtering for tumor transcriptome and immune sequencing. Study overall: Transcriptome libraries were built from DNase-treated RNA.

The library was built from 400 ng RNA with molecular barcoded adaptors for alpha/delta and beta/gamma chains. TCRdb called the reads again in MiXCR, with one record for every CDR3 protein. The repertoire has approximately 58,000 distinct CDR3 sequences, approximately 22% of them found once; the top ten carry about a sixth. Study-level findings and limits: Single-read clonotypes: roughly four fifths of IR-seq clonotypes (approximately 3.7% of reads), 74.6% of RNA-seq clonotypes (roughly 45% of reads).

The sequencing input was a population of CD138-negative cells sorted from bone marrow. The TCR originated in a donor aged 40 or older with multiple myeloma.

For the CDR3, the DNA is TGTGCCAGCAGCTTTAGAGCCCCCCCAGCTTTCTTT. It is translated as CASSFRAPPAFF. This chain links TRBV11-2 with TRBJ1-1; D call uncertain. V was cut by 3 bases and J by 10 bases, with 12 bases left in between. The CDR3 has 12 residues. Germline loops: CDR1 SGHAT, CDR2 FQNNGV. Variable domain in full (rest from reference TRBV11-2 and TRBJ1-1): EAGVAQSPRYKIIEKRQSVAFWCNPISGHATLYWYQQILGQGPKLLIQFQNNGVVDDSQLPKDRFSAERLKGVDSTLKIQPAKLEDSAVYLCASSFRAPPAFFGQGTRLTVV.